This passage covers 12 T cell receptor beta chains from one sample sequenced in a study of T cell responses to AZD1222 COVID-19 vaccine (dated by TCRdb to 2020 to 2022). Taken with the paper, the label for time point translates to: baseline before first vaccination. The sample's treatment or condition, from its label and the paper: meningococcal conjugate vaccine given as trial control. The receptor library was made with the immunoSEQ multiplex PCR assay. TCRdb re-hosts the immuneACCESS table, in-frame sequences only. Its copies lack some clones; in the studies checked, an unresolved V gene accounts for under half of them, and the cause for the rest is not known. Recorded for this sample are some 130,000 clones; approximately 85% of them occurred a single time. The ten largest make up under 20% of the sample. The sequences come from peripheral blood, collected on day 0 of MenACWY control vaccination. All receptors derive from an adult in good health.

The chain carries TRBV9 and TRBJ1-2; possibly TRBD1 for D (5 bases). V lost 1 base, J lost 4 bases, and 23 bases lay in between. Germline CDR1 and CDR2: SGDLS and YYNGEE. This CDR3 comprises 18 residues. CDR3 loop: CASSVSVSRASSGYGYTF. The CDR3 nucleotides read TGTGCCAGCAGCGTATCAGTCTCCAGGGCCAGTTCCGGCTATGGCTACACCTTC.

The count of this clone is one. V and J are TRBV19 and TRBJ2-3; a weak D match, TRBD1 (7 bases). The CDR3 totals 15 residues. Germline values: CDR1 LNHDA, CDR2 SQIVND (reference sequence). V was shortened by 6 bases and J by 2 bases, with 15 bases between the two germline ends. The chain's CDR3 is CASRDPGGLTDTQYF. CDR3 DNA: TGTGCCAGTAGAGATCCAGGGGGGCTCACAGATACGCAGTATTTT.

The CDR3 DNA sequence: TGTGCCAGCAGCAGTCAACAGGGTTCCTATAATTCACCCCTCCACTTT. Translating gives CASSSQQGSYNSPLHF. The J gene is TRBJ1-6, the V gene TRBV21-1; no DNA check was done on the table's D call, TRBD1. TRBV21-1 is a pseudogene segment. There are 16 residues in the CDR3.

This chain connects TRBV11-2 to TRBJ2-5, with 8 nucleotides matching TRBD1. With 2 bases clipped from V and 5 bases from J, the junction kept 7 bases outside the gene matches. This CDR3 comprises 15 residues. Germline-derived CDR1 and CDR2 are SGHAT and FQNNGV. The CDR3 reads CASSLYGQGSETQYF. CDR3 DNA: TGTGCCAGCAGCTTATACGGACAGGGCTCGGAGACCCAGTACTTC.

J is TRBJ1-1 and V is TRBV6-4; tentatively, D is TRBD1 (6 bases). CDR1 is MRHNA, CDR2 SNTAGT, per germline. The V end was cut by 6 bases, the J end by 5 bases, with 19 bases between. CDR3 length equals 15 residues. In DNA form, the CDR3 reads TGTGCCAGCAGAGCCAACCAGGGAGGGGGTACTGAAGCTTTCTTT. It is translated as CASRANQGGGTEAFF.

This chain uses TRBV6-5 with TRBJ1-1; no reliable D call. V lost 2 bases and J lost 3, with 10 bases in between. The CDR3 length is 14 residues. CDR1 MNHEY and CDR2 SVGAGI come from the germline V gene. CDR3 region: CASSYDQIYTEAFF. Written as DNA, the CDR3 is TGTGCCAGCAGTTACGATCAGATCTACACTGAAGCTTTCTTT.

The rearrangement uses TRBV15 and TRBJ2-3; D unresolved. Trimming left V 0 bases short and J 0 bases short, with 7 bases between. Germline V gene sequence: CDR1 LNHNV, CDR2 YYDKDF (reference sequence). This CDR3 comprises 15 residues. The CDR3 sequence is CATSRDPGSTDTQYF. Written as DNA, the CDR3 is TGTGCCACCAGCAGAGATCCCGGGAGCACAGATACGCAGTATTTT. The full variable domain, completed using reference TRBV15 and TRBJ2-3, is DAMVIQNPRYQVTQFGKPVTLSCSQTLNHNVMYWYQQKSSQAPKLLFHYYDKDFNNEADTPDNFQSRRPNTSFCFLDIRSPGLGDTAMYLCATSRDPGSTDTQYFGPGTRLTVL.

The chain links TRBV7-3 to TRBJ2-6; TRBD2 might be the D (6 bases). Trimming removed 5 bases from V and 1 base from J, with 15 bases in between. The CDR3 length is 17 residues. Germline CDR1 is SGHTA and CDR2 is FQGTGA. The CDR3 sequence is CASSIAAGNSGANVLTF. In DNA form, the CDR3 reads TGTGCCAGCAGCATAGCGGCAGGGAATTCTGGGGCCAACGTCCTGACTTTC.

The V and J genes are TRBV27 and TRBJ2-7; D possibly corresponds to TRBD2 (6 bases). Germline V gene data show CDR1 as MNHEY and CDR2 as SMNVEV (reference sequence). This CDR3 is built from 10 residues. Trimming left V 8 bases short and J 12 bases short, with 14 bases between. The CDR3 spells CASGSGGRYF. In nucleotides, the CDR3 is TGTGCCAGCGGGTCAGGAGGGCGGTACTTC.

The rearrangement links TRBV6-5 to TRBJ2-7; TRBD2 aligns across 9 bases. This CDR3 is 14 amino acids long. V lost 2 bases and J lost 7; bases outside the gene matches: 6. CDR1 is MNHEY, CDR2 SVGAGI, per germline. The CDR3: CASSYRPAGGEQYF. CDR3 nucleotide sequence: TGTGCCAGCAGTTACCGGCCCGCGGGAGGGGAGCAGTACTTC.

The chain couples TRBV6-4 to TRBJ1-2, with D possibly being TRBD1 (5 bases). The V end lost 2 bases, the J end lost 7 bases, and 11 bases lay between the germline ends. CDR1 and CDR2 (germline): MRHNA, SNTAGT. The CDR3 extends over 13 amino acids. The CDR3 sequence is CASSDPGLSGYTF. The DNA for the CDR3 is TGTGCCAGCAGTGACCCGGGACTTAGTGGCTACACCTTC.

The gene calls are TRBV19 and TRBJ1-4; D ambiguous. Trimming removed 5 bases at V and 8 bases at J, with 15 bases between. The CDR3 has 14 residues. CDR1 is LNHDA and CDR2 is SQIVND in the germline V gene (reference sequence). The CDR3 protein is CASSPTTRGEKLFF. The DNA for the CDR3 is TGTGCCAGTAGTCCGACAACCCGAGGGGAAAAACTGTTTTTT.